Below are 10 T cell receptor beta chains sequenced from a single sample in a study of identical twins. TCRdb re-analysed the 5' RACE reads in MiXCR, keeping a single row per CDR3 protein. The table lists roughly 290,000 distinct CDR3 sequences, roughly 8.6% of them singletons, with about 7.1% in the top ten. The same specimen was also included in a second study, on yellow fever vaccine responses in identical twins.

Sequencing used CD8+ T cells sorted from blood. These receptors all come from a woman under 30 in good health.

The V and J genes are TRBV11-2 and TRBJ2-3; D could derive from TRBD1 or TRBD2 (5 bases each). V was trimmed by 4 bases and J by 7 bases, leaving 9 bases between them. This CDR3 contains 12 residues. Germline-derived CDR1 and CDR2 are SGHAT and FQNNGV. CDR3: CASSSGRNTQYF. For the CDR3, the DNA is TGTGCCAGCAGCTCGGGGCGGAATACGCAGTATTTT.

The J gene is TRBJ2-3, the V gene TRBV5-1; D gene unclear. The CDR3 is made up of 15 amino acids. The V gene's germline CDR1 is SGHRS and CDR2 YFSETQ. Deletions cut 0 bases from V and 0 bases from J, with 8 bases between. The CDR3: CASSLEGSSTDTQYF. The DNA of the CDR3 is TGCGCCAGCAGCTTGGAGGGCAGTAGCACAGATACGCAGTATTTT. The variable domain in full, with the rest retrieved from reference TRBV5-1 and TRBJ2-3, is KAGVTQTPRYLIKTRGQQVTLSCSPISGHRSVSWYQQTPGQGLQFLFEYFSETQRNKGNFPGRFSGRQFSNSRSEMNVSTLELGDSALYLCASSLEGSSTDTQYFGPGTRLTVL.

The chain is built from TRBV28 and TRBJ2-1; possibly TRBD2 for D (5 bases). The V and J ends lost 1 base and 3 bases respectively, with 13 bases between them. CDR1 and CDR2 (germline): MDHEN, SYDVKM. This CDR3 spans 16 amino acids. This CDR3 is CASSLFGGVVYNEQFF. The CDR3 DNA sequence: TGTGCCAGCAGTTTATTCGGAGGAGTGGTCTACAATGAGCAGTTCTTC.

This clonotype was counted ten times or more. The CDR3 DNA is TGTGCCAGCAGTTCCACAGGGTATGAGCAGTTCTTC. It is translated as CASSSTGYEQFF. The chain joins TRBV6-5 to TRBJ2-1; D may be TRBD1 (6 bases). V was shortened by 4 bases and J by 8 bases, with 9 bases between the two germline ends. The length of the CDR3 is 12 residues. From germline, CDR1 is MNHEY and CDR2 SVGAGI.

This chain's CDR3 is CSARDPFGLAQYYNEQFF. For the CDR3, the DNA is TGCAGTGCTAGAGATCCTTTCGGCCTAGCGCAATACTACAATGAGCAGTTCTTC. The chain uses TRBV20-1 and TRBJ2-1; D perhaps matches TRBD2 (6 bases). This CDR3 has 18 amino acids. With 0 bases removed from V and 3 bases from J, the gap between germline ends came to 21 bases. Germline CDR1 is DFQATT and CDR2 is SNEGSKA (reference sequence).

This clonotype was counted a few times. The gene calls are TRBV6-4 and TRBJ2-3, with 9 bases that match TRBD2. CDR3 length: 17 residues. V lost 3 bases, J lost 0 bases, and 7 bases stayed unmatched. CDR1 and CDR2 from the germline V gene are MRHNA and SNTAGT. As DNA, the CDR3 is TGTGCCAGCAGTGAAACAGCGGGGGGCCTTAGCACAGATACGCAGTATTTT. It codes for CASSETAGGLSTDTQYF.

This chain links TRBV27 with TRBJ2-3; D may be TRBD2 (5 bases). The V end was cut by 3 bases, the J end by 4 bases, with 11 bases between. The germline gives CDR1 MNHEY, CDR2 SMNVEV (reference sequence). The CDR3 covers 14 residues. CDR3 sequence reads: CASSFLASSDTQYF. CDR3 nucleotide sequence: TGTGCCAGCAGTTTCCTGGCTAGCTCAGATACGCAGTATTTT.

This clonotype came up many times. This chain uses TRBV10-3 with TRBJ2-5; D is ambiguous. The CDR3 is 15 amino acids. Germline CDR1 is ENHRY and CDR2 is SYGVKD. Trimming pared 4 bases from V and 5 bases from J, leaving 17 bases between. This chain's CDR3 is CAISGRGDQEETQYF. The CDR3 nucleotides read TGTGCCATCAGTGGCCGAGGCGACCAGGAGGAGACCCAGTACTTC.

As DNA, the CDR3 is TGCGCCAGCAGCCTTCCGGGACTTAGCAAGGTCAATGAGCAGTTCTTC. It specifies CASSLPGLSKVNEQFF. The gene calls are TRBV4-1 and TRBJ2-1; tentative D call: TRBD2 (6 bases). The CDR3 covers 16 residues. V was shortened by 4 bases and J by 6 bases, with 19 bases between the two germline ends. Germline values: CDR1 MGHRA, CDR2 YSYEKL.

This clonotype was seen many times. This rearrangement joins TRBV5-1 to TRBJ1-1; tentative D call: TRBD1 (5 bases). This CDR3 has 15 amino acids. Germline CDR1 SGHRS, CDR2 YFSETQ. V lost 4 bases and J lost 1, with 14 bases in between. Here the CDR3 DNA reads TGCGCCAGCAGCGCCCTGGGACGGAAGAACACTGAAGCTTTCTTT. Its translation: CASSALGRKNTEAFF.